This TCR beta chain was retrieved from a study of brain T cells in children with intractable seizures. Study-wide points: Known viral epitope-specific CDR3s closely matched each case's top public brain CDR3.

Only cases whose brain tissue showed the highest T cell transcript signatures were sequenced. Pre-surgery treatment included at least one anti-epileptic drug. Sequencing used immunoSEQ multiplex PCR; TCRdb keeps in-frame clones, though not all of them. In the table there are some 7,700 clones, around 67% of which are singletons. Remarks on this clone: Its antigen remains unidentified.

Per germline, CDR1 KGHDR and CDR2 SFDVKD. Trimming took 0 bases from V and 1 from J; bases not matched to a gene: 0. The length of the CDR3 is 15 residues. The source material was resected brain tissue, sampled at surgery. This TCR derives from a boy under three years old with tuberous sclerosis and intractable seizures. This chain joins TRBV24-1 and TRBJ2-3; 7 bases line up with TRBD1. CDR3 in amino acids: CATSDLGQGTDTQYF. The CDR3 nucleotides are TGTGCCACCAGTGATTTGGGACAGGGCACAGATACGCAGTATTTT.